The 18 T cell receptor beta chains below all came from one sample that was sequenced in a study of blood T cell repertoires in COVID-19. Only in-frame clones appear in the TCRdb table, and some are missing; sequencing was by immunoSEQ multiplex PCR. Of 120,000 or so clones in the sample, 88% are singletons; the top ten hold about 1.6%. The specimen sequenced was peripheral blood. The receptors shown here come from a human donor in a cohort sampled during active COVID-19.

The chain has TRBV4-1 and TRBJ2-7; D perhaps matches TRBD2 (5 bases). V dropped 0 bases and J dropped 2 bases, with 17 bases sitting between them. CDR1 MGHRA and CDR2 YSYEKL come from the germline V gene. The CDR3 loop spans 17 amino acids. The CDR3 reads CASSQDASGSFTYEQYF. The CDR3 nucleotides read TGCGCCAGCAGCCAAGATGCGTCGGGGTCTTTCACCTACGAGCAGTACTTC.

The chain carries TRBV6-5 and TRBJ1-1; TRBD1 matches 10 bases. V was clipped by 6 bases and J by 0 bases; unmatched bases: 4. This CDR3 comprises 15 residues. Germline CDR1 and CDR2: MNHEY and SVGAGI. CDR3 coding DNA: TGTGCCAGCAGAGGGGGACAGGGGATGAACACTGAAGCTTTCTTT. It specifies CASRGGQGMNTEAFF.

The genes are TRBV27 and TRBJ2-3; D is perhaps TRBD2 (6 bases). Germline V gene sequence: CDR1 MNHEY, CDR2 SMNVEV (reference sequence). With 8 bases removed from V and 5 bases from J, the gap between germline ends came to 20 bases. The CDR3 spans 15 residues. CDR3 amino acids: CASCLGRSSGDTQYF. The CDR3 region has the DNA TGTGCCAGCTGTCTGGGGAGGTCCTCGGGAGATACGCAGTATTTT.

The V gene is TRBV14, the J gene TRBJ1-1, with D perhaps TRBD1 (6 bases). CDR1 and CDR2 (germline): SGHDN, FVKESK. The V and J ends lost 3 bases and 7 bases respectively, with 12 bases between them. The CDR3 runs to 13 residues. The CDR3 reads CASSHSVRGEAFF. The CDR3 DNA sequence: TGTGCCAGCAGCCACTCGGTCAGGGGTGAAGCTTTCTTT.

The chain carries TRBV7-9 and TRBJ1-4; D is perhaps TRBD1 (5 bases). Looked up from germline, CDR1 is SEHNR and CDR2 is FQNEAQ (reference sequence). The length of the CDR3 is 14 residues. V was trimmed by 3 bases and J by 7 bases, leaving 12 bases between them. CDR3 nucleotide sequence: TGTGCCAGCAGCTTCGGGGGTACTGTTGAAAAACTGTTTTTT. This gives the protein CASSFGGTVEKLFF.

The chain employs TRBV11-2 and TRBJ1-5; unclear D gene. CDR1 is SGHAT, CDR2 FQNNGV, per germline. The CDR3 is 14 residues long. Trimming removed 4 bases at V and 6 bases at J, with 13 bases between. CDR3 sequence reads: CASSSGGKTQPQHF. Here the CDR3 DNA reads TGTGCCAGCAGCTCCGGCGGGAAGACTCAGCCCCAGCATTTT.

V gene TRBV9 combines with J gene TRBJ2-1; the match to TRBD2 covers 8 bases. V gave up 0 bases and J gave up 9 bases; unmatched junction bases: 11. This CDR3 comprises 16 residues. Germline lookup yields CDR1 SGDLS and CDR2 YYNGEE. CDR3 amino acids: CASSVATGGPRSEQFF. CDR3 sequence (DNA): TGTGCCAGCAGCGTAGCAACGGGAGGGCCTAGGAGTGAGCAGTTCTTC.

Only one count was recorded for this clone. The chain is built from TRBV3-1 (or the pseudogene TRBV3-2) and TRBJ2-7; TRBD2 agrees at 10 bases. CDR3 length equals 17 residues. V shed 4 bases and J 1 base; nucleotides not matched to a gene: 10. In germline, CDR1 is LGHDT, CDR2 YNNKEL (reference sequence). CDR3 bases: TGTGCCAGCAGCCTACGAGCTAGCGGGAGTACGTCCTACGAGCAGTACTTC. It codes for CASSLRASGSTSYEQYF.

The V gene is TRBV10-2, the J gene TRBJ2-5, with unresolved D. CDR1 and CDR2 (germline): WSHSY, SAAADI. The CDR3 length is 12 residues. V was trimmed by 0 bases and J by 5 bases, leaving 4 bases between them. CDR3 in DNA: TGCGCCAGCAGTGAGTCCGAGGAGACCCAGTACTTC. This encodes CASSESEETQYF.

This clone was found a few times. The J gene is TRBJ2-7, the V gene TRBV19; TRBD1 might be the D (6 bases). V shed 4 bases and J shed 0 bases, with 13 bases lying between them. CDR1 is LNHDA, CDR2 SQIVND, per germline (reference sequence). There are 15 residues in the CDR3. In nucleotides, the CDR3 is TGTGCCAGTAGTAGTCGACAGGCGGTCTCCTACGAGCAGTACTTC. It encodes CASSSRQAVSYEQYF.

This chain links TRBV19 with TRBJ1-2; 10 bases align to TRBD1. The ends lost 5 bases at V and 4 bases at J; junction bases unmatched: 10. This CDR3 region has 16 residues. Germline lookup yields CDR1 LNHDA and CDR2 SQIVND (reference sequence). CDR3 nucleotides: TGTGCCAGTAGTCCGCGGACAGGGGGAACGGGCTATGGCTACACCTTC. It is translated as CASSPRTGGTGYGYTF.

The J gene is TRBJ2-1, the V gene TRBV5-4; possibly TRBD1 for D (6 bases). The CDR3 consists of 15 residues. Per the germline V gene, CDR1 is SGHNT and CDR2 is YYREEE (reference sequence). The V and J ends lost 0 bases and 0 bases respectively, with 7 bases between them. The CDR3 DNA is TGTGCCAGCAGCTTGGGAGGGGGCTCCTACAATGAGCAGTTCTTC. Protein: CASSLGGGSYNEQFF. Full variable domain (missing parts from reference TRBV5-4 and TRBJ2-1): ETGVTQSPTHLIKTRGQQVTLRCSSQSGHNTVSWYQQALGQGPQFIFQYYREEENGRGNFPPRFSGLQFPNYSSELNVNALELDDSALYLCASSLGGGSYNEQFFGPGTRLTVL.

The chain is built from TRBV2 and TRBJ1-5; a weak D match, TRBD1 (5 bases). Trimming left V 6 bases short and J 6 bases short, with 21 bases between. This CDR3 is 16 amino acids long. CDR1 and CDR2 (germline): SNHLY, FYNNEI. CDR3 loop: CASSETVAGSTQPQHF. CDR3 DNA: TGTGCCAGCAGCGAAACGGTGGCAGGGTCGACTCAGCCCCAGCATTTT.

The chain couples TRBV4-1 to TRBJ2-5, with D perhaps TRBD2 (5 bases). V lost 8 bases, J lost 5 bases, and 18 bases lay in between. CDR1 is MGHRA, CDR2 YSYEKL, per germline. This CDR3 is 14 amino acids long. CDR3 protein: CASAPLGRGETQYF. The DNA for the CDR3 is TGCGCCAGCGCCCCGCTTGGCAGAGGGGAGACCCAGTACTTC.

The chain employs TRBV5-1 and TRBJ1-2; 10 bases align to TRBD1. Germline V gene sequence: CDR1 SGHRS, CDR2 YFSETQ. The CDR3 spans 13 residues. V gave up 4 bases and J gave up 7 bases; unmatched junction bases: 4. CDR3 nucleotides: TGCGCCAGCAGCGCAGGACAGGGGGGTGGCTACACCTTC. This codes for CASSAGQGGGYTF.

This clone came up many times. The sample has other DNA sequences that encode this CDR3 too. V and J are TRBV10-2 and TRBJ2-1, with TRBD2 identical over 11 bases. V was pared by 2 bases and J by 3 bases, with 0 bases of the junction left unmatched. Per the germline V gene, CDR1 is WSHSY and CDR2 is SAAADI. The CDR3 runs 15 residues. This chain's CDR3 is CASSEGLAGYNEQFF. As DNA, the CDR3 is TGCGCCAGCAGTGAGGGACTAGCGGGCTACAATGAGCAGTTCTTC.

This chain uses TRBV28 with TRBJ1-3, with 7 bases fitting TRBD1. V shed 4 bases, J shed 4 bases, and the junction held 10 bases outside the gene matches. Per the germline V gene, CDR1 is MDHEN and CDR2 is SYDVKM. This CDR3 has 16 residues. DNA of the CDR3: TGTGCCAGCAGTTCAGGCCTGACAGGGTACGGAAACACCATATATTTT. This sequence encodes CASSSGLTGYGNTIYF.

A single count supports this clone. The chain combines TRBV2 with TRBJ2-7, with D possibly being TRBD1 (6 bases). V lost 4 bases, J lost 5 bases, and 12 bases lay in between. The CDR3 consists of 13 residues. CDR1 and CDR2 from the germline V gene are SNHLY and FYNNEI. DNA for the CDR3: TGTGCCAGCAGTGTCCAGGGGTCCAACGAGCAGTACTTC. The encoded protein is CASSVQGSNEQYF.